Listed below are T cell receptor beta chains from one sample, sequenced in a study of blood T cell repertoires in COVID-19. Sequencing used immunoSEQ multiplex PCR; TCRdb keeps in-frame clones, though not all of them. The repertoire has fewer than 150,000 clones, 84% of them found once; the top ten carry about 9.3%. Material for sequencing was peripheral blood. The source is an elderly woman in a cohort sampled during active or convalescent COVID-19. CDR3s include the opening cysteine and the closing phenylalanine or tryptophan. D genes are given only for firm matches. Some rows have no size entry. The others give once, few or many, or a class for an expanded clone.

few | TRBJ2-7 | TRBV10-3 | NA | TGTGCCATCAAAAAGACAAGTACCTACGAGCAGTACTTC | CAIKKTSTYEQYF
NA | TRBJ1-2 | TRBV7-2 | TRBD1 | TGTGCCAGCAGCAAGGACAGGGTCTATGGCTACACCTTC | CASSKDRVYGYTF
NA | TRBJ1-2 | TRBV7-9 | NA | TGTGCCAGCAGCGAACATGCAACTATTCATGGCTACACCTTC | CASSEHATIHGYTF
NA | TRBJ1-1 | TRBV21-1 | NA | TGTGCCAGCAGCAAGCCCGTAGACATGAACACTGAAGCTTTCTTT | CASSKPVDMNTEAFF
NA | TRBJ2-5 | TRBV29-1 | TRBD2 | TGCAGCGTTGACCACGGACAGGGATCTAGCGGGGGACTGGAGACCCAGTACTTC | CSVDHGQGSSGGLETQYF
NA | TRBJ1-2 | TRBV4-3 | NA | TGCGCCAGCAGCCAAGATCTCCAGGGGCGGGTAGGCTACACCTTC | CASSQDLQGRVGYTF
NA | TRBJ1-5 | TRBV2 | NA | TGTGCCAGCAGTGAAGCGGGGATCGGACAGTACAATCAGCCCCAGCATTTT | CASSEAGIGQYNQPQHF
few | TRBJ1-5 | TRBV7-6 | NA | TGTGCCAGCAGCCGGAGCGGAAATCAGCCCCAGCATTTT | CASSRSGNQPQHF
NA | TRBJ2-1 | TRBV18 | NA | TGTGCCAGCTCACCTCAACAGGCCCAGTACAATGAGCAGTTCTTC | CASSPQQAQYNEQFF
NA | TRBJ2-7 | TRBV11-2 | TRBD2 | TGTGCCAGCAGCTTAGCGGGACGCGGGAGCTACGAGCAGTACTTC | CASSLAGRGSYEQYF
NA | TRBJ2-1 | TRBV6-5 | NA | TGTGCCAGCAGAGGGCGAGGGCGGGATGAGCAGTTCTTC | CASRGRGRDEQFF
NA | TRBJ1-2 | TRBV5-5 | NA | TGTGCCAGCAGCCCTTTCTGGCGGACATCTGACTATGGCTACACCTTC | CASSPFWRTSDYGYTF
NA | TRBJ2-5 | TRBV25-1 | NA | TGTGCCAGCAGTGAATTCCTGCTAGGCACAGAGACCCAGTACTTC | CASSEFLLGTETQYF
NA | TRBJ1-1 | TRBV18 | TRBD1 | TGTGCCAGCTCTAAGGGGACAGGGAGACGTGGCGCTGAAGCTTTCTTT | CASSKGTGRRGAEAFF
NA | TRBJ2-3 | TRBV6-6 | NA | TGTGCCAGCAGACTTCTAGATACGCAGTATTTT | CASRLLDTQYF
many | TRBJ1-5 | TRBV19 | TRBD1 | TGTGCCAGTATGCTTGCGGGACAGGGGTTTCGAAGCAATCAGCCCCAGCATTTT | CASMLAGQGFRSNQPQHF
NA | TRBJ1-5 | TRBV7-3 | NA | TGTGCCAGCAGCTTAACGAGGAGAGAGCCCCAGCATTTT | CASSLTRREPQHF
NA | TRBJ1-4 | TRBV28 | TRBD1 | TGTGCCAGCAGCTACCAGGGACAGGGTAATGAAAAACTGTTTTTT | CASSYQGQGNEKLFF
once | TRBJ2-4 | TRBV19 | NA | TGTGCCAGTAGTATTTATTCCTTAGCCAAAAACATTCAGTACTTC | CASSIYSLAKNIQYF
NA | TRBJ2-3 | TRBV5-1 | TRBD2 | TGCGCCAGCAGCCCCGCGGGGGAGAGCACAGATACGCAGTATTTT | CASSPAGESTDTQYF
NA | TRBJ2-3 | TRBV6-2/TRBV6-3 | TRBD1 | TGTGCCAGCAGTTACAGTATAGACAGGGCAGATACGCAGTATTTT | CASSYSIDRADTQYF
NA | TRBJ1-2 | TRBV6-5 | TRBD1 | TGTGCCTGCTTGGGACAGGGAAAAGGCTACACCTTC | CACLGQGKGYTF
NA | TRBJ1-1 | TRBV5-6 | TRBD1 | TGTGCCAGCAGCTTAAGACAGGGAGGAAGTGAAGCTTTCTTT | CASSLRQGGSEAFF
few | TRBJ2-7 | TRBV11-3 | NA | TGTGCCAGCAGCTTAGGGCTTTTCTACGAGCAGTACTTC | CASSLGLFYEQYF
NA | TRBJ1-6 | TRBV7-6 | NA | TGTGCCAGCAGCCCACTCTCCTATAATTCACCCCTCCACTTT | CASSPLSYNSPLHF
NA | TRBJ2-7 | TRBV2 | NA | TGTGCCAGCAGTAGAAGAAGTGCGGAGGCCTTC | CASSRRSAEAF
NA | TRBJ2-3 | TRBV7-9 | TRBD2 | TGTGCCAGCAGCTTTCGACGGGGGGACACAGATACGCAGTATTTT | CASSFRRGDTDTQYF
NA | TRBJ1-1 | TRBV5-1 | TRBD1 | TGCGCCAGCAGCGCTGGACAGGTTATGAACACTGAAGCTTTCTTT | CASSAGQVMNTEAFF
NA | TRBJ1-2 | TRBV5-5 | NA | TGTGCCAGCAGCCCCGGGGGACTAACCTATGGCTACACCTTC | CASSPGGLTYGYTF
NA | TRBJ1-5 | TRBV24-1 | NA | TGTGCCACCAGTTCCGGTATCTATAGCAATCAGCCCCAGCATTTT | CATSSGIYSNQPQHF
few | TRBJ2-2 | TRBV11-3 | NA | TGTGCCAGCAGTACCGAGACCGGGGAGCTGTTTTTT | CASSTETGELFF
NA | TRBJ2-1 | TRBV10-3 | TRBD2 | TGTGCCATCAGTGAGCGCCAACCTAGCGGCAACTACAATGAGCAGTTCTTC | CAISERQPSGNYNEQFF
NA | TRBJ1-3 | TRBV18 | NA | TGTGCCAGCTCACCACGGGGGCCCGGAAACACCATATATTTT | CASSPRGPGNTIYF
NA | TRBJ1-4 | TRBV28 | NA | TGTGCCAGCAACCGGGAAGCGACTAATGAAAAACTGTTTTTT | CASNREATNEKLFF
NA | TRBJ2-3 | TRBV2 | NA | TGTGCCAGCAGTGAAAAGGGGCATAGCACAGATACGCAGTATTTT | CASSEKGHSTDTQYF
NA | TRBJ1-2 | TRBV28 | NA | TGTGCCAGCAGGGGCGGGCTTCCTACTAACTATGGCTACACCTTC | CASRGGLPTNYGYTF
NA | TRBJ2-3 | TRBV6-2/TRBV6-3 | TRBD2 | TGTGCCAGCAGTCTCCCGGGACTAGCGGGGGGGCCAAGTTATACGCAGTATTTT | CASSLPGLAGGPSYTQYF
NA | TRBJ2-2 | TRBV6-2/TRBV6-3 | TRBD2 | TGTGCCAGCAGTTACGGACTAGCGGCGGGGGAGCTGTTTTTT | CASSYGLAAGELFF
NA | TRBJ1-3 | TRBV18 | TRBD1 | TGTGCCAGCTCACAAACAGGGGGCGATGGAAACACCATATATTTT | CASSQTGGDGNTIYF
NA | TRBJ2-1 | TRBV5-5 | TRBD2 | TGTGCCAGCAGCTTGAAAGCGGGGGGTACCTACAATGAGCAGTTCTTC | CASSLKAGGTYNEQFF
NA | TRBJ2-5 | TRBV2 | TRBD2 | TGTGCCAGCAGGGTCACCCCGGGACTAGCGGGGGGGCCAGAAGAGACCCAGTACTTC | CASRVTPGLAGGPEETQYF
NA | TRBJ1-5 | TRBV3-1/TRBV3-2 | NA | TGTGCCAGCAGCCAATTTCTTAACAATCAGCCCCAGCATTTT | CASSQFLNNQPQHF
NA | TRBJ1-5 | TRBV28 | NA | TGTGCCAGCACGGGAAATACTCAGCCCCAGCATTTT | CASTGNTQPQHF
many | TRBJ2-1 | TRBV7-3 | TRBD1 | TGTGCCAGCAGCTTAGAGTCCACAGGGGGCAATGAGCAGTTCTTC | CASSLESTGGNEQFF
NA | TRBJ2-5 | TRBV5-1 | NA | TGCGCCAGCAGCTTGGGGTCCGGACTCGTAGAGACCCAGTACTTC | CASSLGSGLVETQYF
NA | TRBJ2-1 | TRBV30 | NA | TGTGCTACAAGCGTCTCCTACAATGAGCAGTTCTTC | CATSVSYNEQFF
NA | TRBJ1-2 | TRBV5-1 | NA | TGCGCCAGTGCCGGGCCAGGGGACTATGGCTACACCTTC | CASAGPGDYGYTF
NA | TRBJ2-7 | TRBV5-1 | TRBD2 | TGCGCCAGCAGTCAATCCAGCCTAGCGGGGGGCGGCGAGCAGTACTTC | CASSQSSLAGGGEQYF
NA | TRBJ2-2 | TRBV5-1 | TRBD1 | TGCGCCAGCAGCTTGGGACAGGGTTTAACCGGGGAGCTGTTTTTT | CASSLGQGLTGELFF
NA | TRBJ1-1 | TRBV7-9 | TRBD1 | TGTGCCAGCATCTGGACAGGGGGGAACACTGAAGCTTTCTTT | CASIWTGGNTEAFF